This record covers a single TCR beta chain. Sequencing used immunoSEQ multiplex PCR; TCRdb keeps in-frame clones, though not all of them. The top ten clones hold around 3.8% of a sample with more than 75,000 clones, around nine tenths of them seen once. Collection occurred without any documented infections or immune events in donors. This sample is part of a study of identifying expanded T cells in peripheral blood. The TCR was taken from a person aged 18-70 years in good health. The material sequenced was blood.

The CDR3 sequence is CASSEGDSSYEQYF. CDR3 coding DNA: TGTGCCAGCAGTGAAGGGGACAGCTCCTACGAGCAGTACTTC. V usage is TRBV6-1 and J usage is TRBJ2-5, with 7 nucleotides matching TRBD1. The J call could be wrong; TRBJ2-7 is a better fit for the DNA end. Germline V gives CDR1 MNHNS, CDR2 SASEGT. There are 14 residues in the CDR3.